Listed below are T cell receptor beta chains from one sample, sequenced in a study of Ad26.COV2.S vaccination and SARS-CoV-2 variants. TCRdb's copy holds only in-frame clones and misses some; the assay was immunoSEQ multiplex PCR. The data contain 300,000 to 400,000 clones, 85% to 90% of them seen just once; the ten biggest clones take up roughly 1.9%. Sequencing used peripheral blood, obtained in a trial of Ad26.COV2.S vaccine versus placebo. The receptors come from a person between 18 and 59 years old who received the Ad26.COV2.S COVID-19 vaccine or a placebo. Both conserved end residues are part of each CDR3. Each record gives: D gene, V gene, J gene, clone size, CDR3 DNA, CDR3 protein. A D gene is named only where the DNA matches it firmly. Part of the rows lack a size; the others show once, few, many or a class for expanded clones.

>.|TRBV7-6|TRBJ2-3|.
TGTGCCAGCAGCTTAGCTGGGTTCTGGGCTAGCACAGATACGCAGTATTTT
CASSLAGFWASTDTQYF
>.|TRBV27|TRBJ1-6|once
TGTGCCAGCAGTTTAGGGGCCCGGGACTCCCTCCACTTT
CASSLGARDSLHF
>.|TRBV4-1|TRBJ2-5|.
TGCGCCAGCAGCCAAGAGGAAGAGACCCAGTACTTC
CASSQEEETQYF
>TRBD1|TRBV29-1|TRBJ1-1|.
TGCAGCGTGGACAGGGAACGGTACACTGAAGCTTTCTTT
CSVDRERYTEAFF
>.|TRBV10-3|TRBJ1-5|.
TGTGCCATCCAGGAGGGGACGTATAGCAATCAGCCCCAGCATTTT
CAIQEGTYSNQPQHF
>TRBD2|TRBV24-1|TRBJ2-3|.
TGTGCCACCAGCACCTCGCGGGGGGTCGCCACTAGCACAGATACGCAGTATTTT
CATSTSRGVATSTDTQYF
>.|TRBV15|TRBJ1-5|.
TGTGCCACCAGCAGATTGGGTCAGCCCCAGCATTTT
CATSRLGQPQHF
>TRBD1|TRBV7-9|TRBJ1-2|few
TGTGCCAGCAGCCCACAGGGGGCGGGTGGCTACACCTTC
CASSPQGAGGYTF
>TRBD1|TRBV9|TRBJ2-2|.
TGTGCCAGCAGCGCGGGACAGCCCACCGGGGAGCTGTTTTTT
CASSAGQPTGELFF
>TRBD2|TRBV10-3|TRBJ2-7|.
TGTGCCATCAGTGAGTACGGGGGGAGCTCCTACGAGCAGTACTTC
CAISEYGGSSYEQYF
>TRBD1|TRBV18|TRBJ1-6|once
TGTGCCAGCTCACCAAAGACAGGGCCGGGGAATTCACCCCTCCACTTT
CASSPKTGPGNSPLHF
>.|TRBV2|TRBJ2-5|.
TGTGCCAGCAGTGTAGTCGGGTTCACAGAGACCCAGTACTTC
CASSVVGFTETQYF
>.|TRBV29-1|TRBJ1-2|few
TGCAGCGTTGAGGTGGCAGCATTGGGCTACACCTTC
CSVEVAALGYTF
>.|TRBV5-1|TRBJ2-7|.
TGCGCCAGCAGCTTGCAGGGTATGGTCGACGAGCAGTACTTC
CASSLQGMVDEQYF
>TRBD1|TRBV30|TRBJ1-6|.
TGTGCCTGGAGTGTCGACAGGGGTCATTCACCCCTCCACTTT
CAWSVDRGHSPLHF
>TRBD1|TRBV18|TRBJ1-1|.
TGTGCCAGCTCACCAGGGACAGGGGCCTCCCCGGGGTCTGAAGCTTTCTTT
CASSPGTGASPGSEAFF
>TRBD1|TRBV18|TRBJ1-3|.
TGTGCCAGCTCACCACCGGTGTGGGACAGGGCCCGCTCTGGAAACACCATATATTTT
CASSPPVWDRARSGNTIYF
>TRBD1|TRBV10-3|TRBJ2-7|.
TGTGCCATCAGTTTGGGACAGGGGGTCGACGAGCAGTACTTC
CAISLGQGVDEQYF
>.|TRBV2|TRBJ2-4|.
TGTGCCAGCAGTGCTGTTTACTCGGGATTCGACATTCAGTACTTC
CASSAVYSGFDIQYF
>TRBD2|TRBV3-1/TRBV3-2|TRBJ2-5|.
TGTGCCAGCAGCCAAGATTTTGCGGGGGGCCGGTCTCGGGAGACCCAGTACTTC
CASSQDFAGGRSRETQYF
>.|TRBV7-3|TRBJ1-1|.
TGTGCCAGCAGCTTACTGGGAGCGAACACTGAAGCTTTCTTT
CASSLLGANTEAFF
>.|TRBV10-1|TRBJ1-1|.
TGCGCCAGCAGGTACGGGCCGAACACTGAAGCTTTCTTT
CASRYGPNTEAFF
>.|TRBV11-2|TRBJ2-5|.
TGTGCCAGCAGCTTAGAAGAGACCCAGTACTTC
CASSLEETQYF
>.|TRBV18|TRBJ2-7|once
TGTGCCAGCTCTCCCGGGACCGGAGACTACGAGCAGTACTTC
CASSPGTGDYEQYF
>.|TRBV2|TRBJ2-3|.
TGTGCCAGCAGTAGACCAGATACGCAGTATTTT
CASSRPDTQYF
>TRBD1|TRBV5-1|TRBJ2-3|.
TGCGCCAGCAGCTTGTCTGGGACAGGGGCCCTCGGCCGCTCTAGCACAGATACGCAGTATTTT
CASSLSGTGALGRSSTDTQYF
>.|TRBV20-1|TRBJ1-2|.
TGCAGTGCAAGCAGGACGGGCTACACCTTC
CSASRTGYTF
>.|TRBV24-1|TRBJ2-7|.
TGTGCCACCAGTGATTCCATTACCCTCTACGAGCAGTACTTC
CATSDSITLYEQYF
>.|TRBV6-1|TRBJ2-7|.
TGTGCCAGCAGTGATTTTGACAGGCGCTCCTACGAGCAGTACTTC
CASSDFDRRSYEQYF
>.|TRBV12-5|TRBJ1-2|.
TGTGCTAGTGGTTTGGTTCTAGCGGTAGGGGGAGCTAACTATGGCTACACCTTC
CASGLVLAVGGANYGYTF
>TRBD1|TRBV9|TRBJ1-6|few
TGTGCCAGCAGCAACCGGGACAGGGGTTCCTCACCCCTCCACTTT
CASSNRDRGSSPLHF
>TRBD1|TRBV30|TRBJ1-4|once
TGTGCCTGGAGGGGACAGGGGAAACTCAATGAAAAACTGTTTTTT
CAWRGQGKLNEKLFF
>.|TRBV11-2|TRBJ1-5|few
TGTGCCAGCAGCCTTGAGGGTGTTAGCAATCAGCCCCAGCATTTT
CASSLEGVSNQPQHF
>.|TRBV5-1|TRBJ2-7|.
TGCGCCAGCAGCTTACACGCCACCTACGAGCAGTACTTC
CASSLHATYEQYF
>.|TRBV3-1/TRBV3-2|TRBJ2-3|.
TGTGCCAGCAGCCAAGATTGGGGTACAGATACGCAGTATTTT
CASSQDWGTDTQYF
>.|TRBV12-5|TRBJ1-2|.
TGTGCTAGTGGTCGGTGGTATGGCTACACCTTC
CASGRWYGYTF
>TRBD1|TRBV19|TRBJ1-1|.
TGTGCCAGTAGTATCAGGGGGGGTAACACTGAAGCTTTCTTT
CASSIRGGNTEAFF
>.|TRBV7-6|TRBJ1-3|once
TGTGCCAGCAGCTTAGGGTTCTCTGGAAACACCATATATTTT
CASSLGFSGNTIYF
>.|TRBV5-1|TRBJ1-2|few
TGCGCCAGCAGCTTAAACCCGGGACTCTTGGCCTTCTATGGCTACACCTTC
CASSLNPGLLAFYGYTF
>.|TRBV5-1|TRBJ1-2|.
TGCGCCAGCAGCCCGAGGGTTCTAGCTAACTATGGCTACACCTTC
CASSPRVLANYGYTF
>.|TRBV6-1|TRBJ1-2|.
TGTGCCAGCACTGGGGGTAACTATGGCTACACCTTC
CASTGGNYGYTF
>.|TRBV19|TRBJ2-1|.
TGTGCCAGTACGGAGACAGAGCCTTACAATGAGCAGTTCTTC
CASTETEPYNEQFF
>.|TRBV10-3|TRBJ1-5|.
TGTGCCATCAGTGAGTTACCAGGGGACCAGCCCCAGCATTTT
CAISELPGDQPQHF
>.|TRBV19|TRBJ1-4|once
TGTGCCAGTAGTATCATTGGGGAAACTAATGAAAAACTGTTTTTT
CASSIIGETNEKLFF
>.|TRBV10-1|TRBJ1-1|.
TGCGCCAGCAGTGAGTCGGGGAACACTGAAGCTTTCTTT
CASSESGNTEAFF
>TRBD2|TRBV3-1/TRBV3-2|TRBJ2-5|.
TGTGCCAGATCATATCTAGCGGGGGAGCTCCAAGAGACCCAGTACTTC
CARSYLAGELQETQYF
>TRBD1|TRBV6-5|TRBJ1-2|.
TGTGCCAGCAGCCTCCGGGACAGGCAAAACTATGGCTACACCTTC
CASSLRDRQNYGYTF
>TRBD1|TRBV28|TRBJ1-6|.
TGTGCCAGCAGCCTAGGGACAGAGGATTCACCCCTCCACTTT
CASSLGTEDSPLHF
>.|TRBV19|TRBJ1-2|.
TGTGCCAGTAGTTGGGCAGGACCTAACTATGGCTACACCTTC
CASSWAGPNYGYTF
>.|TRBV6-5|TRBJ2-7|once
TGTGCCAGCAGGACGCCGGGGTCCTACGAGCAGTACTTC
CASRTPGSYEQYF
>.|TRBV6-1|TRBJ1-2|.
TGTGCCAGCAGTGAATTTAGAGACAGCTTCTATGGCTACACCTTC
CASSEFRDSFYGYTF
>.|TRBV23-1|TRBJ2-7|.
TGCGCCAGCAGTCAATCGATCGGACGGGAGATCTACGAGCAGTACTTC
CASSQSIGREIYEQYF
>.|TRBV21-1|TRBJ2-2|.
TGTGCCAGCAGCAAAAAGGACAGGGTTACCGGGGAGCTGTTTTTT
CASSKKDRVTGELFF